The 31 T cell receptor beta chains in this list originate from one sample, sequenced in a study of blood T cells in healthy people across ages. Sample-barcoded 5' priming and a J-beta primer mix drove a second PCR of roughly 7 to 11 cycles. TCRdb re-analysed the 5' RACE reads in MiXCR, keeping a single row per CDR3 protein. The sample has more than 1.4 million distinct CDR3 sequences, 35% to 45% seen once; the top ten hold 7.9%. Sequenced input: blood. These receptors originate from a woman between 18 and 30 years old in good health.

The V gene is TRBV9, the J gene TRBJ2-1; maybe TRBD2 (6 bases). CDR1 and CDR2 (germline): SGDLS, YYNGEE. The germline V and J ends were trimmed by 3 bases and 3 bases, with 13 bases remaining between them. CDR3 length equals 15 residues. This chain's CDR3 is CASSASPTSYNEQFF. DNA for the CDR3: TGTGCCAGCAGCGCCTCGCCGACTAGCTACAATGAGCAGTTCTTC.

The V call is TRBV15, the J call TRBJ2-1, with 9 bases matching TRBD2. Germline V gene lookup returns CDR1 LNHNV and CDR2 YYDKDF (reference sequence). The CDR3 is 18 amino acids. With V trimmed by 0 bases and J by 2 bases, 8 bases remained unmatched. The CDR3: CATSRDLSAGGPYNEQFF. As DNA, the CDR3 is TGTGCCACCAGCAGAGATCTGTCAGCGGGAGGCCCCTACAATGAGCAGTTCTTC.

The V and J genes are TRBV7-9 and TRBJ1-4; 12 nucleotides agree with TRBD1. This CDR3 has 20 amino acids. From germline, CDR1 is SEHNR and CDR2 FQNEAQ (reference sequence). V lost 3 bases and J lost 0; bases outside the gene matches: 11. The CDR3 here is CASSFLGTGGGLTTNEKLFF. Here the CDR3 DNA reads TGTGCCAGCAGCTTCCTCGGGACAGGGGGCGGTCTGACAACTAATGAAAAACTGTTTTTT.

Remarks on this clonotype: One end of the junction does not line up with germline, which may come from a read error. The CDR3 sequence: CASSEWTINKEQFF. As DNA, the CDR3 is TGTGCCAGCAGTGAATGGACTATCAACAAGGAGCAGTTCTTC. The chain uses TRBV25-1 and TRBJ2-1; TRBD2 might be the D (6 bases). In germline, CDR1 is MGHDK, CDR2 SYGVNS. The CDR3 contains 14 residues. The full variable domain, its missing parts supplied by reference TRBV25-1 and TRBJ2-1, is EADIYQTPRYLVIGTGKKITLECSQTMGHDKMYWYQQDPGMELHLIHYSYGVNSTEKGDLSSESTVSRIRTEHFPLTLESARPSHTSQYLCASSEWTINKEQFFGPGTRLTVL.

This sequence joins TRBV7-9 and TRBJ1-5, with 8 nucleotides matching TRBD1. The CDR3 runs to 14 residues. V was clipped by 5 bases and J by 8 bases; unmatched bases: 8. CDR1 and CDR2 from the germline V gene are SEHNR and FQNEAQ (reference sequence). The CDR3 here is CASSPTTGGEPQHF. CDR3 DNA sequence: TGTGCCAGCAGCCCCACCACAGGGGGAGAGCCCCAGCATTTT.

The CDR3 nucleotides read TGTGCCAGCAGTTTATACCTAGCGAGCGCCTACGAGCAGTACTTC. This encodes CASSLYLASAYEQYF. The chain couples TRBV27 to TRBJ2-7, with D perhaps matching TRBD2 (6 bases). Germline V gene data show CDR1 as MNHEY and CDR2 as SMNVEV (reference sequence). V was cut by 1 base and J by 2 bases, with 12 bases left in between. This CDR3 has 15 residues.

This rearrangement joins TRBV20-1 to TRBJ2-1, with D hard to call. The CDR3 length is 14 residues. From germline, CDR1 is DFQATT and CDR2 SNEGSKA (reference sequence). V gave up 0 bases and J gave up 3 bases, with 9 bases separating them. CDR3 sequence reads: CSARDRLLYNEQFF. In DNA form, the CDR3 reads TGCAGTGCTAGAGATCGGCTTCTCTACAATGAGCAGTTCTTC.

The genes are TRBV12-3 or TRBV12-4 and TRBJ2-3; D gene unclear. The CDR3 consists of 13 residues. V gave up 5 bases and J gave up 4 bases, with 10 bases separating them. The CDR3 here is CASSPPSPDTQYF. Written as DNA, the CDR3 is TGTGCCAGCAGTCCCCCAAGCCCAGATACGCAGTATTTT.

Here the CDR3 DNA reads TGCAGCGTTGACAGGATCGATGAGCAGTTCTTC. Its protein is CSVDRIDEQFF. The chain joins TRBV29-1 to TRBJ2-1, with D unclear. Germline CDR1 is SQVTM and CDR2 is ANQGSEA. The CDR3 runs 11 residues. Trimming took 3 bases from V and 8 from J, leaving 8 bases between them.

This chain joins TRBV30 and TRBJ2-6; D assignment may be TRBD1 or TRBD2 (5 bases each). Trimming stripped 4 bases from V and 0 bases from J, with 16 bases between. The CDR3 is 17 amino acids. The germline V gene has CDR1 GTSNPN and CDR2 SVGIG (reference sequence). The CDR3 DNA is TGTGCCTGGACTTCCGGGACCGGAGACTCTGGGGCCAACGTCCTGACTTTC. Translating gives CAWTSGTGDSGANVLTF.

The chain recombines TRBV27 with TRBJ1-2, with D possibly being TRBD1 (5 bases). V was cut by 4 bases and J by 1 base, with 19 bases left in between. Germline values: CDR1 MNHEY, CDR2 SMNVEV (reference sequence). The CDR3 runs 17 residues. The CDR3 is CASSSYPGTEFNYGYTF. The CDR3 DNA sequence: TGTGCCAGCAGTTCCTACCCCGGGACTGAATTTAACTATGGCTACACCTTC.

This sequence joins TRBV24-1 and TRBJ2-6; 7 bases are shared with TRBD1. The germline V gene has CDR1 KGHDR and CDR2 SFDVKD. V shed 5 bases, J shed 2 bases, and the junction held 8 bases outside the gene matches. This CDR3 is built from 17 residues. This chain's CDR3 is CATSASPTGTGANVLTF. For the CDR3, the DNA is TGTGCCACCAGTGCTTCCCCGACAGGGACTGGGGCCAACGTCCTGACTTTC.

Concerning this clonotype: At one boundary the junction diverges from the germline segment, which might be a read error. The chain couples TRBV7-9 to TRBJ2-5; D is unresolved. The J call could be wrong; TRBJ2-7 is a better fit for the DNA end. This CDR3 spans 14 amino acids. Per the germline V gene, CDR1 is SEHNR and CDR2 is FQNEAQ (reference sequence). The CDR3 sequence is CSSSQVTDFYEQYF. The CDR3, as DNA: TGTTCCAGCAGCCAAGTTACAGATTTCTACGAGCAGTACTTC.

V and J are TRBV7-9 and TRBJ2-2, with D uncertain. CDR1 is SEHNR, CDR2 FQNEAQ, per germline (reference sequence). The V end lost 8 bases, the J end lost 5 bases, and 9 bases lay between the germline ends. The CDR3 is made up of 12 amino acids. The CDR3 bases are TGTGCCAGCGAAAAGGGTACCGGGGAGCTGTTTTTT. Protein product: CASEKGTGELFF.

With regard to this clonotype: The junction departs from germline at one end; a sequencing error may be responsible. The chain carries TRBV5-1 and TRBJ1-2; the D is unclear. This CDR3 spans 16 amino acids. Germline values: CDR1 SGHRS, CDR2 YFSETQ. The CDR3 region has the DNA TGCGCCAGCAGCCCGGGAGAGTTCAATACTAACTATGGCTTCACCTTC. Translated, it gives CASSPGEFNTNYGFTF.

The chain is built from TRBV15 and TRBJ2-5, with D possibly TRBD2 on 5 matching bases. The CDR3 sequence is 15 residues long. From germline, CDR1 is LNHNV and CDR2 YYDKDF (reference sequence). V was cut by 3 bases and J by 5 bases, with 16 bases left in between. Written as DNA, the CDR3 is TGTGCCACCAGCAGCCCAAGGCGGGTCGGGGAGACCCAGTACTTC. This sequence encodes CATSSPRRVGETQYF.

The chain recombines TRBV20-1 with TRBJ2-1; D gene unclear. Trimming shortened V by 0 bases and J by 8 bases, and 14 bases separated the two germline ends. The CDR3 has 14 residues. Germline-derived CDR1 and CDR2 are DFQATT and SNEGSKA (reference sequence). The CDR3 DNA follows: TGCAGTGCTAGAGATGGAGCCAAATTGGATGAGCAGTTCTTC. Residues: CSARDGAKLDEQFF.

The chain employs TRBV6-6 and TRBJ1-1; 8 positions match TRBD1. Per the germline V gene, CDR1 is MNHNY and CDR2 is SVGAGI (reference sequence). The CDR3 covers 16 residues. V dropped 5 bases and J dropped 0; count of bases not matched to a gene: 8. CDR3 sequence (DNA): TGTGCCAGCAGTCCAGGGGGCGCGGGGGTGAACACTGAAGCTTTCTTT. It encodes CASSPGGAGVNTEAFF.

V gene TRBV10-3 combines with J gene TRBJ1-1; tentative D call: TRBD1 (5 bases). Germline CDR1 and CDR2: ENHRY and SYGVKD. The CDR3 sequence is 12 residues long. V was trimmed by 11 bases and J by 1 base, leaving 11 bases between them. CDR3 sequence (DNA): TGTGCCTACGGGCAGGGGAACACTGAAGCTTTCTTT. Translation gives CAYGQGNTEAFF.

The rearrangement joins TRBV9 to TRBJ2-6; D is unresolved. Trimming left V 3 bases short and J 0 bases short, with 10 bases between. This CDR3 comprises 16 residues. The V gene's germline CDR1 is SGDLS and CDR2 YYNGEE. For the CDR3, the DNA is TGTGCCAGCAGCGCCCAACCGAACTCTGGGGCCAACGTCCTGACTTTC. Its protein product is CASSAQPNSGANVLTF.

This clonotype was counted between two and nine times. The CDR3: CASSLSTGPQHF. CDR3 DNA sequence: TGTGCCAGCAGTTTATCGACAGGACCCCAGCATTTT. The chain is built from TRBV27 and TRBJ1-5; possibly TRBD1 for D (6 bases). This CDR3 region has 12 residues. Between the trimmed V and J ends, which lost 0 bases and 10 bases, there was a span of 7 bases. Germline V gene data show CDR1 as MNHEY and CDR2 as SMNVEV (reference sequence).

The chain joins TRBV21-1 to TRBJ1-1; the table's D call of TRBD1 was not tested on the DNA. TRBV21-1 is recorded as a pseudogene. The CDR3 consists of 16 residues. The CDR3 here is CASSKAGTGGNTEAFF. For the CDR3, the DNA is TGTGCCAGCAGCAAAGCCGGTACAGGGGGGAACACTGAAGCTTTCTTT.

This clonotype has only a few counts. The genes are TRBV6-5 and TRBJ1-2, with D possibly TRBD1 on 6 matching bases. Germline V gene data show CDR1 as MNHEY and CDR2 as SVGAGI. This CDR3 has 14 residues. Trimming cost V 8 bases and J 8 bases, with 21 bases left between them. This chain's CDR3 is CASYQTGSTGGYTF. CDR3 coding DNA: TGTGCCAGCTATCAAACAGGGTCCACGGGCGGCTACACCTTC.

The rearrangement links TRBV20-1 to TRBJ1-5; D remains unclear. Trimming took 3 bases from V and 5 from J, leaving 14 bases between them. The CDR3 consists of 14 residues. The germline gives CDR1 DFQATT, CDR2 SNEGSKA (reference sequence). CDR3: CSASRTDGYQPQHF. The DNA for the CDR3 is TGCAGTGCTAGCCGAACGGACGGTTATCAGCCCCAGCATTTT.

The chain employs TRBV24-1 and TRBJ2-1; D is unclear. Deletions cut 3 bases from V and 3 bases from J, with 5 bases between. CDR1 is KGHDR and CDR2 is SFDVKD in the germline V gene. This CDR3 contains 13 residues. The CDR3 region is CATSDGDYNEQFF. In nucleotides, the CDR3 is TGTGCCACCAGTGATGGAGACTACAATGAGCAGTTCTTC.

V and J are TRBV15 and TRBJ2-3; 7 nucleotides agree with TRBD1. V trimming: 1 base; J trimming: 5 bases; junction bases outside the gene matches: 6. Germline assignment: CDR1 LNHNV and CDR2 YYDKDF (reference sequence). The CDR3 is 15 amino acids. CDR3 nucleotides: TGTGCCACCAGCAGAGCCCAGGGGGTGATAGATACGCAGTATTTT. Translated, it gives CATSRAQGVIDTQYF.

This chain links TRBV14 with TRBJ2-1; TRBD2 matches 9 bases. The CDR3 consists of 15 residues. Trimming removed 2 bases from V and 5 bases from J; junction bases left unmatched: 4. The V gene's germline CDR1 is SGHDN and CDR2 FVKESK. The CDR3 loop reads CASSQQVAGDNEQFF. The CDR3 DNA sequence: TGTGCCAGCAGCCAACAGGTAGCGGGAGACAATGAGCAGTTCTTC.

The sample holds a few counts of this clonotype. The J gene is TRBJ2-3, the V gene TRBV7-9; TRBD2 agrees at 8 bases. CDR1 SEHNR and CDR2 FQNEAQ come from the germline V gene (reference sequence). The junction had 10 bases not matched to a gene; V was cut back by 1 base and J by 1 base. This CDR3 is built from 18 residues. CDR3 sequence reads: CASSLGFQLSGGTDTQYF. The CDR3 DNA sequence: TGTGCCAGCAGCTTAGGTTTCCAGCTTAGCGGGGGCACAGATACGCAGTATTTT.

A word on this clonotype: This sequence may be a read error, since a much larger clone differs from it by one base. The chain combines TRBV5-1 with TRBJ2-7; the match to TRBD2 covers 11 bases. The CDR3 loop spans 15 amino acids. The germline gives CDR1 SGHRS, CDR2 YFSETQ. Trimming cost V 1 base and J 2 bases; bases outside gene matches: 2. The CDR3 sequence is CASSLQLAGAYEQYF. In DNA form, the CDR3 reads TGCGCCAGCAGCTTGCAACTAGCGGGGGCCTACGAGCAGTACTTC. Full variable domain (outside the CDR3, taken from reference TRBV5-1 and TRBJ2-7): KAGVTQTPRYLIKTRGQQVTLSCSPISGHRSVSWYQQTPGQGLQFLFEYFSETQRNKGNFPGRFSGRQFSNSRSEMNVSTLELGDSALYLCASSLQLAGAYEQYFGPGTRLTVT.

This clonotype has only one observation. This chain links TRBV5-6 with TRBJ1-1, with TRBD1 identical over 7 bases. With V trimmed by 4 bases and J by 8 bases, 8 bases remained unmatched. Looked up from germline, CDR1 is SGHDT and CDR2 is YYEEEE. The CDR3 has 13 amino acids. For the CDR3, the DNA is TGTGCCAGCAGCAAGCCCACAGGGGTGGAAGCTTTCTTT. Translation: CASSKPTGVEAFF.

This chain connects TRBV6-5 to TRBJ2-3; D may be TRBD2 (5 bases). The CDR3 has 15 residues. The germline V gene encodes CDR1 MNHEY and CDR2 SVGAGI. V dropped 6 bases and J dropped 3 bases, with 16 bases sitting between them. CDR3 in amino acids: CASSSRRALTDTQYF. In DNA, the CDR3 is TGTGCCAGCAGCTCCCGGCGGGCGCTTACAGATACGCAGTATTTT.